This T cell receptor (beta chain) was identified in a study of cytomegalovirus exposure and HLA in healthy donors. Study details: Of some 400 genotyped donors, more than 75% clustered with self-reported Caucasian donors.

To note about this clone: Its antigen is not known.

Use of 60 Vbeta and 13 Jbeta primers characterized the PCR. Libraries were prepared by immunoSEQ multiplex PCR; TCRdb keeps only in-frame clonotypes and omits some of them. The profile covers approximately 140,000 clones, with roughly 75% appearing a single time and about 3.5% taken by the ten largest. Per germline, CDR1 LGHNA and CDR2 YNFKEQ. This CDR3 has 13 residues. The V end was cut by 5 bases, the J end by 5 bases, with 11 bases between. Whole-study findings and limits: Relative to equally common others, HLA-associated TCR beta chains showed greater clonal expansion in a later analysis.

Material: PBMCs. This TCR was recovered from a man aged 35-49 years in good health and CMV-seronegative. This sequence joins TRBV4-2 and TRBJ2-3; D possibly corresponds to TRBD2 (6 bases). This CDR3 is CASSTGLRDTQYF. The DNA for the CDR3 is TGTGCCAGCAGCACGGGACTCAGAGATACGCAGTATTTT.